This entry lists 14 T cell receptor beta chains sequenced from one sample in a study of OX40 agonist ivuxolimab in advanced cancers. Here immunoSEQ multiplex PCR was the method, and the copy in TCRdb shows in-frame clones only, minus some. The sample records tens of thousands of clones, over 75% being singletons. Sequenced material: CD4+ or CD8+ T cells sorted from blood, taken in a trial of the OX40 agonist ivuxolimab. These TCRs come from an adult with an advanced solid tumor such as melanoma, head and neck, liver or kidney cancer.

The chain carries TRBV19 and TRBJ1-1; D remains unclear. The CDR3 has 11 amino acids. Trimming left V 5 bases short and J 0 bases short, with 1 base between. The V gene's germline CDR1 is LNHDA and CDR2 SQIVND (reference sequence). The CDR3 sequence is CASSVNTEAFF. CDR3 nucleotides: TGTGCCAGTAGTGTGAACACTGAAGCTTTCTTT. Based on the CDR3 plus reference TRBV19 and TRBJ1-1, the full variable domain is DGGITQSPKYLFRKEGQNVTLSCEQNLNHDAMYWYRQDPGQGLRLIYYSQIVNDFQKGDIAEGYSVSREKKESFPLTVTSAQKNPTAFYLCASSVNTEAFFGQGTRLTVV.

This sequence joins TRBV6-5 and TRBJ1-4; D not resolved. V shed 4 bases and J shed 0 bases, with 6 bases lying between them. This CDR3 spans 14 amino acids. Germline loops: CDR1 MNHEY, CDR2 SVGAGI. The CDR3 region has the DNA TGTGCCAGCAGTTGGGGTGCAACTAATGAAAAACTGTTTTTT. Its translation is CASSWGATNEKLFF.

V is TRBV6-1 and J is TRBJ2-3, with 10 bases aligning to TRBD2. The CDR3 runs to 17 residues. Germline CDR1 and CDR2: MNHNS and SASEGT. V was clipped by 4 bases and J by 2 bases; unmatched bases: 9. CDR3: CASSGWGAGGPTDTQYF. CDR3 nucleotide sequence: TGTGCCAGCAGTGGCTGGGGAGCGGGGGGGCCCACAGATACGCAGTATTTT.

The chain carries TRBV6-6 and TRBJ2-5; TRBD1 matches at 12 bases. Trimming removed 6 bases from V and 4 bases from J; junction bases left unmatched: 3. Per the germline V gene, CDR1 is MNHNY and CDR2 is SVGAGI (reference sequence). This CDR3 region has 14 residues. CDR3 sequence reads: CASRGQGASETQYF. CDR3 DNA: TGTGCCAGCAGGGGACAGGGGGCGTCAGAGACCCAGTACTTC.

The genes are TRBV7-9 and TRBJ1-1; 11 positions agree with TRBD1. V gave up 2 bases and J gave up 1 base; unmatched junction bases: 3. Germline-derived CDR1 and CDR2 are SEHNR and FQNEAQ (reference sequence). CDR3 length: 16 amino acids. CDR3 sequence reads: CASSLWGTGGNTEAFF. In DNA form, the CDR3 reads TGTGCCAGCAGCTTATGGGGGACAGGGGGGAACACTGAAGCTTTCTTT.

This rearrangement joins TRBV5-1 to TRBJ2-1, with TRBD2 identical over 11 bases. Germline V gives CDR1 SGHRS, CDR2 YFSETQ. The CDR3 is made up of 15 amino acids. The V segment lost 2 bases and the J segment 3 bases; nucleotides outside the gene matches: 1. The CDR3 reads CASSFSGGGYNEQFF. DNA for the CDR3: TGCGCCAGCAGCTTTAGCGGGGGGGGCTACAATGAGCAGTTCTTC.

J is TRBJ2-3 and V is TRBV10-1; possibly TRBD1 or TRBD2 for D (6 bases each). The germline CDR1 and CDR2 sequences are WNHNN and SYGVQD (reference sequence). The CDR3 runs to 13 residues. Trimming took 3 bases from V and 7 from J, leaving 11 bases between them. The CDR3 DNA follows: TGCGCCAGCAGTGACCAAGGGGGGCATACGCAGTATTTT. This gives the protein CASSDQGGHTQYF.

The J gene is TRBJ1-2, the V gene TRBV6-1, with D maybe TRBD1 (6 bases). The CDR3 is made up of 12 amino acids. Germline CDR1 and CDR2: MNHNS and SASEGT. V lost 8 bases to trimming and J lost 8 bases, with 15 bases between them. CDR3 sequence (DNA): TGTGCCAGCGGTGGAGGGGGAAGCGGCTACACCTTC. It translates to CASGGGGSGYTF.

This chain uses TRBV19 with TRBJ1-5; the match to TRBD1 covers 7 bases. V trimming: 6 bases; J trimming: 3 bases; junction bases outside the gene matches: 11. Germline V lookup: CDR1 LNHDA, CDR2 SQIVND (reference sequence). This CDR3 region has 16 residues. CDR3 coding DNA: TGTGCCAGTAGGGTCGACAGGGACGGTGTCAATCAGCCCCAGCATTTT. Translation gives CASRVDRDGVNQPQHF. The whole variable domain, filled in from reference TRBV19 and TRBJ1-5, reads DGGITQSPKYLFRKEGQNVTLSCEQNLNHDAMYWYRQDPGQGLRLIYYSQIVNDFQKGDIAEGYSVSREKKESFPLTVTSAQKNPTAFYLCASRVDRDGVNQPQHFGDGTRLSIL.

This chain joins TRBV7-2 and TRBJ2-3, with 9 bases lining up with TRBD1. With V trimmed by 3 bases and J by 1 base, 5 bases remained unmatched. CDR3 length: 16 amino acids. From germline, CDR1 is SGHTA and CDR2 FQGNSA. CDR3: CASSLDDRGGTDTQYF. The CDR3 DNA reads as TGTGCCAGCAGCTTGGACGACAGGGGGGGCACAGATACGCAGTATTTT.

This clone occurred a few times. This chain connects TRBV4-1 to TRBJ2-5; no reliable D call. Germline V gives CDR1 MGHRA, CDR2 YSYEKL. The ends were cut back, 1 base at V and 5 bases at J, with 5 bases in the middle. The CDR3 covers 12 residues. CDR3 residues: CASSQVRETQYF. The CDR3 DNA is TGCGCCAGCAGCCAAGTAAGGGAGACCCAGTACTTC.

This sequence joins TRBV28 and TRBJ2-3; D remains ambiguous. Germline CDR1 and CDR2: MDHEN and SYDVKM. The V end lost 6 bases, the J end lost 2 bases, and 3 bases lay between the germline ends. This CDR3 contains 11 residues. The CDR3 here is CASRNTDTQYF. In DNA, the CDR3 is TGTGCCAGCAGGAACACAGATACGCAGTATTTT.

This sequence joins TRBV15 and TRBJ2-4; D ambiguous. There are 16 residues in the CDR3. CDR1 is LNHNV and CDR2 is YYDKDF in the germline V gene (reference sequence). The V end lost 3 bases, the J end lost 0 bases, and 12 bases lay between the germline ends. The CDR3 spells CATSSLLTLAKNIQYF. The CDR3 region has the DNA TGTGCCACCAGCAGCCTACTGACTCTAGCCAAAAACATTCAGTACTTC.

To note about this clone: This CDR3 is also generated by other DNA sequences in the sample. The rearrangement links TRBV15 to TRBJ1-3; D gene unclear. This CDR3 is built from 15 residues. V lost 0 bases and J 2 bases, leaving 8 bases between the germline ends. Germline assignment: CDR1 LNHNV and CDR2 YYDKDF (reference sequence). CDR3 amino acids: CATSRDLGTGNTIYF. For the CDR3, the DNA is TGTGCCACCAGCAGAGATTTGGGCACTGGAAACACCATATATTTT.